Following are 4 T cell receptor beta chains from one sample sequenced in a study of kidney transplant recipient with SARS-CoV-2 infection. From the reads, TCRdb called clonotypes with MiXCR, one entry per CDR3 protein. The table shows roughly 250,000 distinct CDR3 sequences, with less than 35% occurring only once. The material sequenced was a blood sample, taken at baseline and between days 110 and 120 from a kidney transplant recipient. The receptor set was obtained from a male patient in his thirties who had COVID-19 and was a kidney transplant recipient. The graft donor may have given rise to some T cells.

This clonotype has at least ten counts. The chain uses TRBV19 and TRBJ2-1; TRBD2 aligns across 15 bases. This CDR3 is 18 amino acids long. The germline CDR1 and CDR2 sequences are LNHDA and SQIVND (reference sequence). V shed 4 bases, J shed 1 base, and the junction held 5 bases outside the gene matches. CDR3 loop: CASSKRTSGRGSYNEQFF. In DNA form, the CDR3 reads TGTGCCAGTAGTAAAAGGACTAGCGGGAGGGGTTCCTACAATGAGCAGTTCTTC.

This clonotype showed up many times. The V gene is TRBV7-6, the J gene TRBJ1-2; unclear D gene. This CDR3 is 17 amino acids long. The V gene lost 5 bases and the J gene lost 4 bases, with 23 bases spanning the gap. Germline CDR1 SGHVS, CDR2 FNYEAQ. The chain's CDR3 is CASSGDNESRKTYGYTF. The CDR3 DNA follows: TGTGCCAGCAGCGGAGATAATGAATCTCGAAAGACCTATGGCTACACCTTC.

This clonotype was counted ten times or more. CDR3 residues: CASSGDSSARKTYGYTF. As DNA, the CDR3 is TGTGCCAGCAGCGGAGATTCTTCAGCTCGAAAGACCTATGGCTACACCTTC. The rearrangement links TRBV7-4 to TRBJ1-2; D is ambiguous. The V end lost 5 bases, the J end lost 4 bases, and 23 bases lay between the germline ends. Germline V gene data show CDR1 as SGHVT and CDR2 as SQSDAQ. CDR3 length equals 17 residues.

The table lists this clonotype with many counts. V is TRBV3-1 and J is TRBJ1-1; the D is unclear. This CDR3 spans 17 amino acids. Germline V gene data show CDR1 as LGHDT and CDR2 as YNNKEL (reference sequence). V lost 5 bases, J lost 4 bases, and 23 bases lay in between. Written as DNA, the CDR3 is TGTGCCAGCAGCATGAGCATTCCCATTTCAATTCGCACTGAAGCTTTCTTT. Translated: CASSMSIPISIRTEAFF.